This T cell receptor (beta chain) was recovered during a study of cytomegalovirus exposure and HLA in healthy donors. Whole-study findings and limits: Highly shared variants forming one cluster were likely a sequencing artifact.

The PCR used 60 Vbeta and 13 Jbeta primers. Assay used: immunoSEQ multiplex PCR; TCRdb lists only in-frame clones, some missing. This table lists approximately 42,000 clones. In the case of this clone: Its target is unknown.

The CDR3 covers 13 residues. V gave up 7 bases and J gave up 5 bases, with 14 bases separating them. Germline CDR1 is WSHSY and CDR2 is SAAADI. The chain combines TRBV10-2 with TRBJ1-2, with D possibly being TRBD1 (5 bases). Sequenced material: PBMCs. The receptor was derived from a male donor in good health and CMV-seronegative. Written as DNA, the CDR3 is TGCGCCAGCACCCAGGGTAGTAGTTATGGCTACACCTTC. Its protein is CASTQGSSYGYTF.